The 29 T cell receptor beta chains below were found in one sample sequenced in a study of T-cell reconstitution after alpha-beta-depleted transplantation in children (dated by TCRdb to 2016 to 2018). The library was made by PCR. The sequencer listed for this sample is Illumina HiSeq 2500. TCR library preparation used molecular barcoding, with unique molecular identifiers applied to normalize quantification of the TCRbeta repertoire. TCRdb redid the processing of the public reads, applying fastp at Q25 and MiXCR, and retained in-frame beta chains. Every CDR3 protein is listed once, alongside the most common genes and DNA of its rows. The sample has approximately 390,000 distinct CDR3 sequences on record, approximately 11% of them singletons. Jointly, the top ten make up over 4.5% of the sample. Sequenced here: PBMCs from the stem cell graft donor, sampled from the stem cell graft. Receptors were obtained from a human donor who donated a stem cell graft to a child with acute myeloid leukemia.

The chain uses TRBV5-6 and TRBJ2-1; 10 nucleotides line up with TRBD2. The CDR3 has 15 residues. V shed 0 bases, J shed 10 bases, and the junction held 7 bases outside the gene matches. Germline loops: CDR1 SGHDT, CDR2 YYEEEE. Written as DNA, the CDR3 is TGTGCCAGCAGCTTGGGTCTAGCGGGAGCTAGAGAGCAGTTCTTC. Translated: CASSLGLAGAREQFF.

This clonotype appeared a few times. The chain recombines TRBV29-1 with TRBJ2-7, with D tentatively TRBD1 (5 bases). This CDR3 is 12 amino acids long. Germline V gene sequence: CDR1 SQVTM, CDR2 ANQGSEA. V was clipped by 7 bases and J by 0 bases, with 10 bases between them. CDR3 region: CSAQDSSYEQYF. The DNA for the CDR3 is TGCAGCGCCCAAGACAGCTCCTACGAGCAGTACTTC.

This clonotype is categorized as large. The rearrangement joins TRBV13 to TRBJ2-7; 7 bases agree with TRBD1. Trimming removed 7 bases from V and 0 bases from J; junction bases left unmatched: 12. Germline CDR1 is PRHDT and CDR2 is FYEKMQ (reference sequence). CDR3 length: 16 residues. In nucleotides, the CDR3 is TGTGCCAGCACCCAGAGACAGGGAGAGTTCTCCTACGAGCAGTACTTC. Translating gives CASTQRQGEFSYEQYF.

This sequence joins TRBV20-1 and TRBJ1-6; the match to TRBD1 covers 7 bases. V was pared by 5 bases and J by 7 bases, with 8 bases of the junction left unmatched. The CDR3 runs to 14 residues. Germline-derived CDR1 and CDR2 are DFQATT and SNEGSKA (reference sequence). The CDR3 sequence: CSAVGDRQNSPLHF. The CDR3 nucleotides read TGCAGTGCTGTTGGGGACAGACAAAATTCACCCCTCCACTTT.

This clonotype was observed a few times. The chain combines TRBV7-3 with TRBJ2-1, with unresolved D. Germline-derived CDR1 and CDR2 are SGHTA and FQGTGA. The CDR3 runs to 12 residues. Trimming removed 5 bases from V and 5 bases from J, with 7 bases in between. The CDR3 here is CASSDGHNEQFF. Here the CDR3 DNA reads TGTGCCAGCAGCGACGGGCACAATGAGCAGTTCTTC. The complete variable domain, with remaining parts taken from reference TRBV7-3 and TRBJ2-1, reads GAGVSQTPSNKVTEKGKYVELRCDPISGHTALYWYRQSLGQGPEFLIYFQGTGAADDSGLPNDRFFAVRPEGSVSTLKIQRTERGDSAVYLCASSDGHNEQFFGPGTRLTVL.

This clonotype was detected a few times. The genes are TRBV5-1 and TRBJ2-5; 13 bases are a match to TRBD2. With V trimmed by 5 bases and J by 4 bases, 2 bases remained unmatched. Germline lookup yields CDR1 SGHRS and CDR2 YFSETQ. The CDR3 runs to 14 residues. The CDR3 reads CASRLAGGPETQYF. The CDR3 DNA sequence: TGCGCCAGCAGACTAGCGGGGGGGCCAGAGACCCAGTACTTC.

J is TRBJ1-5 and V is TRBV12-3 or TRBV12-4; TRBD1 aligns across 7 bases. This CDR3 spans 14 amino acids. The V gene end was trimmed by 6 bases and the J gene end by 6 bases; junction bases not matched to a gene: 8. The DNA for the CDR3 is TGTGCCAGCAGCAGCTGGACAGGCCGTCAGCCCCAGCATTTT. This sequence encodes CASSSWTGRQPQHF.

This clonotype came up many times. The chain uses TRBV12-3 or TRBV12-4 and TRBJ1-1, with D hard to call. The CDR3 covers 12 residues. Trimming removed 6 bases at V and 5 bases at J, with 10 bases between. The CDR3 reads CASSPQGTEAFF. In nucleotides, the CDR3 is TGTGCCAGCAGCCCTCAAGGGACTGAAGCTTTCTTT.

This clonotype appeared many times. The chain recombines TRBV12-3 or TRBV12-4 with TRBJ2-1, with TRBD1 as a possible D gene (5 bases). V was shortened by 3 bases and J by 8 bases, with 8 bases between the two germline ends. The CDR3 totals 12 residues. DNA for the CDR3: TGTGCCAGCAGTTTTGGGGCGGATGAGCAGTTCTTC. Amino acids: CASSFGADEQFF.

This clonotype was counted a few times. V is TRBV29-1 and J is TRBJ2-1; TRBD1 matches at 8 bases. Germline V lookup: CDR1 SQVTM, CDR2 ANQGSEA. The CDR3 has 14 amino acids. With 7 bases clipped from V and 6 bases from J, the junction kept 11 bases outside the gene matches. In DNA form, the CDR3 reads TGCAGCGGACGGGACAGGAGGCCTGGCAATGAGCAGTTCTTC. Translated: CSGRDRRPGNEQFF.

In its sample, this clonotype was seen many times. This chain joins TRBV2 and TRBJ2-1, with TRBD1 matching over 8 bases. Germline-derived CDR1 and CDR2 are SNHLY and FYNNEI. This CDR3 contains 13 residues. The J segment lost 8 bases and the V segment lost 7 bases, leaving 7 bases of the junction unmatched. The CDR3 bases are TGTGCCAGCAACCTCGGACAGGGCCATGAGCAGTTCTTC. This translates into CASNLGQGHEQFF.

J is TRBJ2-1 and V is TRBV5-1; 12 positions match TRBD2. Trimming cost V 4 bases and J 8 bases; bases outside gene matches: 10. The germline V gene has CDR1 SGHRS and CDR2 YFSETQ. This CDR3 has 16 residues. CDR3 loop: CASSTGLAGPLDEQFF. CDR3 in DNA: TGCGCCAGCAGCACGGGACTAGCGGGCCCCCTGGATGAGCAGTTCTTC.

V gene TRBV7-9 combines with J gene TRBJ2-7; D not certain. From germline, CDR1 is SEHNR and CDR2 FQNEAQ (reference sequence). The CDR3 contains 13 residues. Between the trimmed V and J ends, which lost 1 base and 4 bases, there was a span of 8 bases. The CDR3 bases are TGTGCCAGCAGCTTAGGGGTGGTATACGAGCAGTACTTC. It codes for CASSLGVVYEQYF.

Concerning this clonotype: A read error may explain this, as a much larger clone is one base away. The rearrangement uses TRBV12-3 or TRBV12-4 and TRBJ1-3, with 11 bases fitting TRBD1. The CDR3 spans 14 residues. V dropped 6 bases and J dropped 9; count of bases not matched to a gene: 7. CDR3 nucleotide sequence: TGTGCCAGCAGATGGACAGGGGGCACAACCACCATATATTTT. Translated: CASRWTGGTTTIYF.

This sequence joins TRBV12-3 or TRBV12-4 and TRBJ1-1, with D possibly matching TRBD1 (6 bases). The CDR3 runs 19 residues. Trimming stripped 0 bases from V and 0 bases from J, with 20 bases between. The CDR3 DNA reads as TGTGCCAGCAGTTTAGCGCTTCTGGCAGGGGAGGGGCTGAACACTGAAGCTTTCTTT. Protein: CASSLALLAGEGLNTEAFF.

This clonotype was seen more than once but under ten times. The chain employs TRBV12-3 or TRBV12-4 and TRBJ1-5; TRBD1 is a possible D gene (6 bases). The CDR3 sequence is 14 residues long. Trimming removed 4 bases from V and 9 bases from J, with 16 bases in between. Here the CDR3 reads CASSSDRGTRPQHF. The CDR3 DNA reads as TGTGCCAGCAGTTCGGACAGAGGGACCAGGCCCCAGCATTTT.

There are a few counts of this clonotype. J is TRBJ2-7 and V is TRBV15; no clear D gene. V lost 0 bases, J lost 3 bases, and 6 bases lay in between. The CDR3 sequence is 13 residues long. In germline, CDR1 is LNHNV, CDR2 YYDKDF (reference sequence). The CDR3 loop reads CATSRDRNYEQYV. The CDR3 region has the DNA TGTGCCACCAGCAGAGACAGGAACTACGAGCAGTACGTC.

This rearrangement joins TRBV5-1 to TRBJ1-2, with 7 bases identical to TRBD1. The CDR3 totals 15 residues. Germline lookup yields CDR1 SGHRS and CDR2 YFSETQ. Trimming took 4 bases from V and 5 from J; bases not matched to a gene: 11. The CDR3 is CASSDGQVGDYGYTF. The CDR3 DNA sequence: TGCGCCAGCAGCGACGGACAGGTGGGGGATTATGGCTACACCTTC.

This clonotype was counted only a few times. This rearrangement joins TRBV7-2 to TRBJ1-2; D is perhaps TRBD1 (6 bases). Per germline, CDR1 SGHTA and CDR2 FQGNSA. The CDR3 is made up of 12 amino acids. V dropped 5 bases and J dropped 7 bases, with 11 bases sitting between them. This chain's CDR3 is CASSAQGIGYTF. DNA for the CDR3: TGTGCCAGCAGCGCACAGGGAATTGGCTACACCTTC.

This chain joins TRBV29-1 and TRBJ2-2, with a weak D call TRBD2 (6 bases). V lost 3 bases to trimming and J lost 5 bases, with 13 bases between them. The CDR3 has 14 amino acids. CDR1 and CDR2 from the germline V gene are SQVTM and ANQGSEA. The CDR3 reads CSVEATGVTGELFF. The CDR3 bases are TGCAGCGTTGAGGCAACGGGAGTTACCGGGGAGCTGTTTTTT.

V and J are TRBV12-3 or TRBV12-4 and TRBJ2-5; 8 nucleotides match TRBD2. V shed 6 bases and J 0 bases; nucleotides not matched to a gene: 15. This CDR3 comprises 18 residues. DNA for the CDR3: TGTGCCAGCAGCCCGGGAGGGAGCGGGGGAGCGTACCAAGAGACCCAGTACTTC. Protein sequence: CASSPGGSGGAYQETQYF.

This clonotype was seen a handful of times. The rearrangement links TRBV20-1 to TRBJ1-4, with unresolved D. The CDR3 contains 11 residues. V was shortened by 6 bases and J by 8 bases, with 10 bases between the two germline ends. Germline V lookup: CDR1 DFQATT, CDR2 SNEGSKA (reference sequence). CDR3 region: CSAGLGEKLFF. In DNA form, the CDR3 reads TGCAGTGCCGGTCTAGGGGAAAAACTGTTTTTT.

This clonotype was seen more than once but under ten times. The gene calls are TRBV7-2 and TRBJ1-2; 8 nucleotides agree with TRBD1. Germline CDR1 SGHTA, CDR2 FQGNSA. V gave up 1 base and J gave up 4 bases; unmatched junction bases: 8. CDR3 length: 16 residues. CDR3 coding DNA: TGTGCCAGCAGCTTAGGCGGACAGGGTCTAACCTATGGCTACACCTTC. It is translated as CASSLGGQGLTYGYTF.

This clonotype was seen a few times. J is TRBJ1-1 and V is TRBV30, with unresolved D. The germline V and J ends were trimmed by 5 bases and 1 base, with 8 bases remaining between them. Germline V gives CDR1 GTSNPN, CDR2 SVGIG (reference sequence). The CDR3 covers 12 residues. In DNA form, the CDR3 reads TGTGCCTGGGGGAAGGGGAACACTGAAGCTTTCTTT. Its translation: CAWGKGNTEAFF.

The V gene is TRBV9, the J gene TRBJ1-2; D ambiguous. The V gene lost 1 base and the J gene lost 8 bases, with 18 bases spanning the gap. Germline-derived CDR1 and CDR2 are SGDLS and YYNGEE. The CDR3 sequence is 15 residues long. The CDR3 region is CASSVSVEGINGYTF. CDR3 coding DNA: TGTGCCAGCAGCGTATCGGTGGAGGGTATCAACGGCTACACCTTC.

This clonotype came up a few times. DNA of the CDR3: TGTGCCAGCAGCCAGACTAGCGGTATGACCTACGAGCAGTACTTC. It encodes CASSQTSGMTYEQYF. The chain is built from TRBV12-3 or TRBV12-4 and TRBJ2-7, with 9 bases that match TRBD2. V lost 6 bases, J lost 2 bases, and 8 bases stayed unmatched. This CDR3 contains 15 residues.

This chain links TRBV20-1 with TRBJ2-1; D is possibly TRBD1 or TRBD2 (5 bases each). The V end lost 8 bases, the J end lost 5 bases, and 19 bases lay between the germline ends. The germline gives CDR1 DFQATT, CDR2 SNEGSKA (reference sequence). The CDR3 is 14 residues long. CDR3 amino acids: CSTEGPQFNNEQFF. CDR3 nucleotide sequence: TGCAGTACCGAGGGGCCTCAGTTTAACAATGAGCAGTTCTTC.

Ten or more counts support this clonotype. The rearrangement uses TRBV29-1 and TRBJ2-5, with D perhaps matching TRBD1 (6 bases). V was shortened by 7 bases and J by 1 base, with 13 bases between the two germline ends. The germline CDR1 and CDR2 sequences are SQVTM and ANQGSEA. This CDR3 has 13 amino acids. DNA of the CDR3: TGCAGCGCAACAGGGTTTCTCCAAGAGACCCAGTACTTC. This encodes CSATGFLQETQYF.

The J gene is TRBJ1-5, the V gene TRBV5-5; 7 nucleotides line up with TRBD1. Germline V gene data show CDR1 as SGHKS and CDR2 as YYEKEE (reference sequence). The CDR3 is 14 amino acids. J was trimmed by 3 bases and V by 3 bases; bases with no gene match: 3. This chain's CDR3 is CASSSGQDNQPQHF. CDR3 sequence (DNA): TGTGCCAGCAGCTCAGGACAGGACAATCAGCCCCAGCATTTT.